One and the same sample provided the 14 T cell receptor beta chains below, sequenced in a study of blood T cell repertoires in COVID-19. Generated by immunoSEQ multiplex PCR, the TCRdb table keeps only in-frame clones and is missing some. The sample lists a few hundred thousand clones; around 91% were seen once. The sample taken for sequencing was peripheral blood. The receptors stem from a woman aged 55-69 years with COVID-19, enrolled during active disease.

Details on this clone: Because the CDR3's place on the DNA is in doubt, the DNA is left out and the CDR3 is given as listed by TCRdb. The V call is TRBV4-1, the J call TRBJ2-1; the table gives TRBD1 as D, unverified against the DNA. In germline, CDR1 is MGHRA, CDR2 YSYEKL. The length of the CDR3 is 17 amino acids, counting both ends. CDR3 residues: CASSQDFLAVSSNEQFF.

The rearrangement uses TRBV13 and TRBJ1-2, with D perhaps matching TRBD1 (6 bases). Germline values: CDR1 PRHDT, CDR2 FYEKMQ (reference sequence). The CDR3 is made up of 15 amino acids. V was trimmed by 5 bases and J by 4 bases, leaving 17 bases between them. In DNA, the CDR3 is TGTGCCAGCAGCGTACAGGGTAAATCTCTCTATGGCTACACCTTC. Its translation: CASSVQGKSLYGYTF.

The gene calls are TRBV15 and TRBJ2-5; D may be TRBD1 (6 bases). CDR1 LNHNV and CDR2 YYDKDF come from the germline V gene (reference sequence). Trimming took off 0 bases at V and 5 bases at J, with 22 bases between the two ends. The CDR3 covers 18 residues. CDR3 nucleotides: TGTGCCACCAGCAGAGACAGAAGGACAGTAGTTTTAGGCGAGACCCAGTACTTC. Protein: CATSRDRRTVVLGETQYF.

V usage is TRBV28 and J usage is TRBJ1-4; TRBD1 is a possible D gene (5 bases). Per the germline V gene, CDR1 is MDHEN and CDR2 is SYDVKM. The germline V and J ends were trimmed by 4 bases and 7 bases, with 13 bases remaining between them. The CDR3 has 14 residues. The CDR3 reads CASSSPGGGEKLFF. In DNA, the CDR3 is TGTGCCAGCAGTTCCCCGGGGGGAGGTGAAAAACTGTTTTTT.

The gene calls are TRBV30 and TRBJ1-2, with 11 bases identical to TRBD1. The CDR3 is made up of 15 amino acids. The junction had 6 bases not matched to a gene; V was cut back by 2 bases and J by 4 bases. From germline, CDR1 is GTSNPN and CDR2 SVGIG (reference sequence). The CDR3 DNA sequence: TGTGCCTGGAGTCCTGGACAGGGGGCCGGCTATGGCTACACCTTC. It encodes CAWSPGQGAGYGYTF.

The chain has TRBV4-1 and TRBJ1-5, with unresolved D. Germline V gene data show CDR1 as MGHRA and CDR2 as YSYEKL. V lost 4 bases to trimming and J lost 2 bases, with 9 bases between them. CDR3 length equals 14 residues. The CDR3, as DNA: TGCGCCAGCAGCCCATCGGTGGGCAATCAGCCCCAGCATTTT. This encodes CASSPSVGNQPQHF.

DNA for the CDR3: TGTGCCAGCTCATCCGACAGGGCGGATGGCTACACCTTC. As protein: CASSSDRADGYTF. The chain joins TRBV18 to TRBJ1-2, with TRBD1 matching 7 bases. CDR1 and CDR2 (germline): KGHSH, LQKENI. The CDR3 contains 13 residues. V trimming: 5 bases; J trimming: 6 bases; junction bases outside the gene matches: 6.

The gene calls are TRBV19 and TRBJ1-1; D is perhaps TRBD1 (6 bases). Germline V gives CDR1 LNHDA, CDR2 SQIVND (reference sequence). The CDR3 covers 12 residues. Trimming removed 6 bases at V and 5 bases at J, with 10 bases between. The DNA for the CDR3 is TGTGCCAGTAGACCAGGGGAAACTGAAGCTTTCTTT. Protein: CASRPGETEAFF.

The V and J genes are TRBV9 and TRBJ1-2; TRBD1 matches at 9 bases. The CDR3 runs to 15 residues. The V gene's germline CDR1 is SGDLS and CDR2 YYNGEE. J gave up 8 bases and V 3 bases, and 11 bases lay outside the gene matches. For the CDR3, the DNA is TGTGCCAGCAGCGCTGGGACAGGGAAGGGTCAGGGCTACACCTTC. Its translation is CASSAGTGKGQGYTF.

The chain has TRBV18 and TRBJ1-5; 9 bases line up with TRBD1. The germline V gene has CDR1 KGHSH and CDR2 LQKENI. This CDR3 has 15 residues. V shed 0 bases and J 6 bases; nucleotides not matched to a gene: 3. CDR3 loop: CASSPPGTGIQPQHF. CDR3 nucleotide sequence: TGTGCCAGCTCACCACCGGGGACAGGGATTCAGCCCCAGCATTTT.

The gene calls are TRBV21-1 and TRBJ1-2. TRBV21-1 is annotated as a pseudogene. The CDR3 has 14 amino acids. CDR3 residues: CASRDSGSLYGYTF. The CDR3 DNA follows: TGTGCCAGCAGGGACTCGGGGTCGCTTTATGGCTACACCTTC.

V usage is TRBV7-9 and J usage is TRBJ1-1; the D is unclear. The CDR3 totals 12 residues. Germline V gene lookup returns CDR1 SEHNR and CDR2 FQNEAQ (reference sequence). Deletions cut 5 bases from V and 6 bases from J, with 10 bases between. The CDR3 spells CASSATGSEAFF. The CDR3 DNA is TGTGCCAGCAGCGCTACGGGATCTGAAGCTTTCTTT.

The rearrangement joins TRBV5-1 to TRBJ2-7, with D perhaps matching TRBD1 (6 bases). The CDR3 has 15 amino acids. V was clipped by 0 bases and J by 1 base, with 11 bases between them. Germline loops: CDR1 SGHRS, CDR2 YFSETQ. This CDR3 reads CASSLAAGQSYEQYF. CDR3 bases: TGCGCCAGCAGCTTGGCCGCTGGACAGTCCTACGAGCAGTACTTC. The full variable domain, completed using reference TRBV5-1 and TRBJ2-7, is KAGVTQTPRYLIKTRGQQVTLSCSPISGHRSVSWYQQTPGQGLQFLFEYFSETQRNKGNFPGRFSGRQFSNSRSEMNVSTLELGDSALYLCASSLAAGQSYEQYFGPGTRLTVT.

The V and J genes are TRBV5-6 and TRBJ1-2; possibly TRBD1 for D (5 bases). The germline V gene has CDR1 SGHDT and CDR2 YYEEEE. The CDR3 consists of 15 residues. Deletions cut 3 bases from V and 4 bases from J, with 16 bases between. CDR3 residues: CASSSGKQVPYGYTF. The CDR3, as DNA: TGTGCCAGCAGCTCAGGAAAACAGGTGCCCTATGGCTACACCTTC.